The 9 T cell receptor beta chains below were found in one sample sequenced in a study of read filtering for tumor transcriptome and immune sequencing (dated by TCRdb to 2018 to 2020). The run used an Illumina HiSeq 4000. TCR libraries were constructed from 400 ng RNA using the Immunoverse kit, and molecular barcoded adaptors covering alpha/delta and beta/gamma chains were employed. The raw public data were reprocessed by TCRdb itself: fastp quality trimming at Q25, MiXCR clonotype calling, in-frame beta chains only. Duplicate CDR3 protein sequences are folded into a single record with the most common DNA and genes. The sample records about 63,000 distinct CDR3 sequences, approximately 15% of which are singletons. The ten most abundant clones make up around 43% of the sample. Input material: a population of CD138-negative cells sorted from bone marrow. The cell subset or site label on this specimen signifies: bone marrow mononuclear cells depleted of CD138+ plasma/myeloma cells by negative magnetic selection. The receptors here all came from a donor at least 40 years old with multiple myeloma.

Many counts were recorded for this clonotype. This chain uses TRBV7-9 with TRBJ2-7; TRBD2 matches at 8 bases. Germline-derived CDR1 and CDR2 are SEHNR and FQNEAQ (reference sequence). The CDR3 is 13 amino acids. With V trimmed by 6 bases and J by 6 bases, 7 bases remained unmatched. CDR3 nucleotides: TGTGCCAGCAGTCCGGGACTAGGTATCGAGCAGTACTTC. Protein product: CASSPGLGIEQYF. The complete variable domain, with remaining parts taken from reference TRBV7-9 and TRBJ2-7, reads DTGVSQNPRHKITKRGQNVTFRCDPISEHNRLYWYRQTLGQGPEFLTYFQNEAQLEKSRLLSDRFSAERPKGSFSTLEIQRTEQGDSAMYLCASSPGLGIEQYFGPGTRLTVT.

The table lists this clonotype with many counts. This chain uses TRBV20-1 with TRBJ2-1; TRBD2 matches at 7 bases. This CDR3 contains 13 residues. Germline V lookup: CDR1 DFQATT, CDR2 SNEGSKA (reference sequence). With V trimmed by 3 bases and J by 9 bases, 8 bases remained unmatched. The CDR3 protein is CSASFAGEREQFF. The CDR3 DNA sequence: TGCAGTGCTAGTTTTGCGGGAGAGCGTGAGCAGTTCTTC.

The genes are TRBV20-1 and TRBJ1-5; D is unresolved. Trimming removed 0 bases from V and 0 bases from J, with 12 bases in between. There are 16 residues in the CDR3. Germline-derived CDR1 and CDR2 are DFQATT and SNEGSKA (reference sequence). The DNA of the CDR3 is TGCAGTGCTAGAGATCCTCAGAGGCATAGCAATCAGCCCCAGCATTTT. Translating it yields CSARDPQRHSNQPQHF.

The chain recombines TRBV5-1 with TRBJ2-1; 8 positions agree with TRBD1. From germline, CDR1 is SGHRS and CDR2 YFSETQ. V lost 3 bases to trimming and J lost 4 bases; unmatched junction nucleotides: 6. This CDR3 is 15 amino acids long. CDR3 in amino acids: CASSYSGTGYNEQFF. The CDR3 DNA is TGCGCCAGCAGCTACTCCGGGACAGGATACAATGAGCAGTTCTTC.

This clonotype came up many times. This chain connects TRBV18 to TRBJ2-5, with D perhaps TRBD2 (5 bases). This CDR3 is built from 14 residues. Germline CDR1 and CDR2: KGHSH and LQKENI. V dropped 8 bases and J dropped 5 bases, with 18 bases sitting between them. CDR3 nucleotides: TGTGCCAGCAACGCGGCCCGGTCGGGGGAGACCCAGTACTTC. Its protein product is CASNAARSGETQYF.

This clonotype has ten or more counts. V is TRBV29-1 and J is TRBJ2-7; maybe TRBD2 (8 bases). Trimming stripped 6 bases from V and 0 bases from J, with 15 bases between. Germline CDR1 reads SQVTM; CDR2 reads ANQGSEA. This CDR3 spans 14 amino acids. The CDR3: CSVISGDSSYEQYF. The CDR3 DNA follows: TGCAGCGTGATTAGCGGGGACAGCTCCTACGAGCAGTACTTC.

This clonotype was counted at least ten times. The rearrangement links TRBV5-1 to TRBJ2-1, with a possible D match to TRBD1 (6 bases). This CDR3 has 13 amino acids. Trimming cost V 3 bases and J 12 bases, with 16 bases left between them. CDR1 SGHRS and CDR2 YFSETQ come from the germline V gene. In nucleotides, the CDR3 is TGCGCCAGCAGCTACAACCAACAGGGCGCGCAGTTCTTC. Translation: CASSYNQQGAQFF.

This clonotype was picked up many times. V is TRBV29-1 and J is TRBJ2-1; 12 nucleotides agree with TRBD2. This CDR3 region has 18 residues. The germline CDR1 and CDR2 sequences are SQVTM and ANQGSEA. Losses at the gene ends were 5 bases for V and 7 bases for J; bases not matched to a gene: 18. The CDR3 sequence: CSVLARLAGEGGMNEQFF. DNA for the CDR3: TGCAGCGTTCTCGCCCGACTAGCGGGAGAGGGCGGAATGAATGAGCAGTTCTTC.

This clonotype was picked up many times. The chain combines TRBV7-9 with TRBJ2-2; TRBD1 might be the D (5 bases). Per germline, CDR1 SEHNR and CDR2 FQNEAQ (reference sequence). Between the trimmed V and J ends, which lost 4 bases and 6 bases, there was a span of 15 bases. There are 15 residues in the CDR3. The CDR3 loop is CASSSFRAGSGELFF. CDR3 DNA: TGTGCCAGCAGCTCCTTTCGGGCAGGGTCCGGGGAGCTGTTTTTT.